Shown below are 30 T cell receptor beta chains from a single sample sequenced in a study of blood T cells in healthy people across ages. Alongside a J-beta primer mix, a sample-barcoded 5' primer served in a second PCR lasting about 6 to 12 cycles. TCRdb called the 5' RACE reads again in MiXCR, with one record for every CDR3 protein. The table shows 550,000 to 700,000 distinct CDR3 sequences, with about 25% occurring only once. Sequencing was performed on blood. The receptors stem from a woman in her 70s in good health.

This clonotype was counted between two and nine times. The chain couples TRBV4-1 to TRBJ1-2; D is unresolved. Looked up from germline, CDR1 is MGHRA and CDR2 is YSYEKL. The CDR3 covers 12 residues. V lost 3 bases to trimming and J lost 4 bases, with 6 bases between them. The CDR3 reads CASSHRSYGYTF. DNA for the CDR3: TGCGCCAGCAGCCACCGCTCCTATGGCTACACCTTC.

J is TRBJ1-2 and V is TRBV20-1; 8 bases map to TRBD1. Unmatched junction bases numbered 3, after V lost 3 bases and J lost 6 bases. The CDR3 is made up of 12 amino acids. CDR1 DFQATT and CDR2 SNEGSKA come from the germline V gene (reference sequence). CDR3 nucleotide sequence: TGCAGTGCTAGCGACAGGGGCCATGGCTACACCTTC. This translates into CSASDRGHGYTF.

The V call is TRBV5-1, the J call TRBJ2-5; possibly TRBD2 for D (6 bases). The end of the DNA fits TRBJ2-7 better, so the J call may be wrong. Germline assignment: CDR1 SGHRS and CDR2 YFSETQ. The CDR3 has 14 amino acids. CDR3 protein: CASSLRTTNYEQYF. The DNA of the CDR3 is TGCGCCAGCAGCCTAAGGACTACCAATTACGAGCAGTACTTC.

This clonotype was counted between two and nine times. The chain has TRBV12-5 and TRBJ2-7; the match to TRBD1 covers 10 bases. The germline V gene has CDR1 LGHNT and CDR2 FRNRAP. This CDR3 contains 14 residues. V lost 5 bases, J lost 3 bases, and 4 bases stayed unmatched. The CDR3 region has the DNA TGTGCTAGTGGTCCCCGGGACAGGGGCTACGAGCAGTACTTC. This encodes CASGPRDRGYEQYF. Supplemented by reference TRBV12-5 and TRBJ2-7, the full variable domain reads DARVTQTPRHKVTEMGQEVTMRCQPILGHNTVFWYRQTMMQGLELLAYFRNRAPLDDSGMPKDRFSAEMPDATLATLKIQPSEPRDSAVYFCASGPRDRGYEQYFGPGTRLTVT.

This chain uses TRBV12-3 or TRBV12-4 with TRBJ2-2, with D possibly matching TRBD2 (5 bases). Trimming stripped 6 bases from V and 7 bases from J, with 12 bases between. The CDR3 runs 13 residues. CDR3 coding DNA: TGTGCCAGCAGCCCTCCTGGAGGCGGGGAGCTGTTTTTT. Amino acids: CASSPPGGGELFF.

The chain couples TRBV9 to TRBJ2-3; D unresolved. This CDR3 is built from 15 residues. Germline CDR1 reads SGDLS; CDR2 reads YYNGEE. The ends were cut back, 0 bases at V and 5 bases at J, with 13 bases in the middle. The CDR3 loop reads CASSVGELGRDTQYF. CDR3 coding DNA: TGTGCCAGCAGCGTAGGAGAGCTCGGGCGAGATACGCAGTATTTT.

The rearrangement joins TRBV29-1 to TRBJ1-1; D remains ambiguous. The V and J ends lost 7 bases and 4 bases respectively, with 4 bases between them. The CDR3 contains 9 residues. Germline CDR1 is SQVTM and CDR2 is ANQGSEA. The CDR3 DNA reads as TGCAGCGATACCACTGAAGCTTTCTTT. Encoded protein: CSDTTEAFF.

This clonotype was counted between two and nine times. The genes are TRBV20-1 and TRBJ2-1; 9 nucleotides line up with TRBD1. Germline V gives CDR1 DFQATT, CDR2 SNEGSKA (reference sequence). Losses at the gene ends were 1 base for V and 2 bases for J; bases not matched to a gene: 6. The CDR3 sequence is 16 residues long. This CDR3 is CSARAPGTGTYNEQFF. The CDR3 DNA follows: TGCAGTGCTAGAGCCCCCGGGACAGGGACCTACAATGAGCAGTTCTTC.

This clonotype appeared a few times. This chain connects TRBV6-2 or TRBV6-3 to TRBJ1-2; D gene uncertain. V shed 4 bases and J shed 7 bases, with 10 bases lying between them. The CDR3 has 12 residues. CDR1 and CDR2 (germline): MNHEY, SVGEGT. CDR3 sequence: CASSLVVGGYTF. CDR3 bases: TGTGCCAGCAGTTTGGTGGTAGGTGGCTACACCTTC.

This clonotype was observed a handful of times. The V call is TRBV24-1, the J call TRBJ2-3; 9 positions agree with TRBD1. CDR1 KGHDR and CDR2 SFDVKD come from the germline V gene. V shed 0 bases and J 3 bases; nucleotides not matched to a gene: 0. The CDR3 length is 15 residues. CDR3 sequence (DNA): TGTGCCACCAGTGATTTGGGACAGGGGACAGATACGCAGTATTTT. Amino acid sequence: CATSDLGQGTDTQYF.

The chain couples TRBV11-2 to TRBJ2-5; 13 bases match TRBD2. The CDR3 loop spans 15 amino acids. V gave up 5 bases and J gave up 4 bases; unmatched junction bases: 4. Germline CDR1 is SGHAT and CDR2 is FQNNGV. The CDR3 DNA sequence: TGTGCCAGCAGCCAGGGACTAGCGGGGAGAGAGACCCAGTACTTC. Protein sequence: CASSQGLAGRETQYF.

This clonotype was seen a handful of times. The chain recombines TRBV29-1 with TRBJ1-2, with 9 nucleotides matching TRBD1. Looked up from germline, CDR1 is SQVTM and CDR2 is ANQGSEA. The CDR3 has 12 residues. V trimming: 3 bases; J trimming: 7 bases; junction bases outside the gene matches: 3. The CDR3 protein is CSVDGQGFGYTF. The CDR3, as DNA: TGCAGCGTTGATGGACAGGGGTTTGGCTACACCTTC.

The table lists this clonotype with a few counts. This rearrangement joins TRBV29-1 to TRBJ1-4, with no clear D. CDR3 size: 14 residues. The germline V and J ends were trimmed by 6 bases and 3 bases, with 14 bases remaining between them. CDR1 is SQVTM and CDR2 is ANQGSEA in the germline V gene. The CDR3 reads CSVGRGTSNEKLFF. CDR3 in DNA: TGCAGCGTCGGACGAGGTACCTCTAATGAAAAACTGTTTTTT.

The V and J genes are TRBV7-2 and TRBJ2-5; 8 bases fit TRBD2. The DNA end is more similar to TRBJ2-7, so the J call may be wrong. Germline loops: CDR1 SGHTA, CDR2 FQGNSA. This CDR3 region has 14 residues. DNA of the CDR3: TGTGCCAGCAACCTCGGCGGGGGGCTCTACGAGCAGTACTTC. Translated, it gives CASNLGGGLYEQYF.

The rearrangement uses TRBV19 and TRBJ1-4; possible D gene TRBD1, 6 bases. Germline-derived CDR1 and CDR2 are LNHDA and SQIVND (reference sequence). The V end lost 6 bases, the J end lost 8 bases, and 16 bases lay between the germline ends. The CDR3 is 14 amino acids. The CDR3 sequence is CASRTVGGREKLFF. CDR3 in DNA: TGTGCCAGTAGGACAGTCGGGGGCCGGGAAAAACTGTTTTTT.

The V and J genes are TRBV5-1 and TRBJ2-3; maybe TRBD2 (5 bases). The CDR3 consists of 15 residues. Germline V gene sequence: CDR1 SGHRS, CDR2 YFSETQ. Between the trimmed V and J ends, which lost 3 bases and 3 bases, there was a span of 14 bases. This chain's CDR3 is CASSSTPLGTDTQYF. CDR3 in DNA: TGCGCCAGCAGCTCTACCCCACTAGGTACAGATACGCAGTATTTT.

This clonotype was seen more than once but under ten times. The CDR3 here is CSARDLPAMVTNEKLFF. The CDR3 nucleotides read TGCAGTGCTAGAGATTTACCCGCCATGGTGACTAATGAAAAACTGTTTTTT. This chain links TRBV20-1 with TRBJ1-4; no clear D gene. This CDR3 has 17 residues. Trimming left V 0 bases short and J 2 bases short, with 16 bases between. CDR1 DFQATT and CDR2 SNEGSKA come from the germline V gene (reference sequence).

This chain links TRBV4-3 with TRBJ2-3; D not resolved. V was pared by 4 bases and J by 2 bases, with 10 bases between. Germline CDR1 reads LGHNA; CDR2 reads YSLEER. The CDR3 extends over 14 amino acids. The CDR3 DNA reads TGCGCCAGCAGCCGTGGGGATACCACAGATACGCAGTATTTT. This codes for CASSRGDTTDTQYF.

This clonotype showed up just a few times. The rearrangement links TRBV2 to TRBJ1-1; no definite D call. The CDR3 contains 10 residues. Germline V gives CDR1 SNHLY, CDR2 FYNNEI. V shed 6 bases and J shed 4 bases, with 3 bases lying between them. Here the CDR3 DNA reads TGTGCCAGCAGGATCACTGAAGCTTTCTTT. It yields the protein CASRITEAFF.

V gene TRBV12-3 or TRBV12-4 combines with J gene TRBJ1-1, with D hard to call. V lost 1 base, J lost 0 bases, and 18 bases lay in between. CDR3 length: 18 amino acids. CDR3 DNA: TGTGCCAGCAGTTTAGATGGGTTGTCGCGCGTTTTGAACACTGAAGCTTTCTTT. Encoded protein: CASSLDGLSRVLNTEAFF.

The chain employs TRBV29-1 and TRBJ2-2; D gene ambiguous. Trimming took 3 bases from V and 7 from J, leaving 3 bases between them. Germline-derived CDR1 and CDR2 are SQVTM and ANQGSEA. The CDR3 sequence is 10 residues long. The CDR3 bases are TGCAGCGTTGACATCGGGGAGCTGTTTTTT. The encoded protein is CSVDIGELFF.

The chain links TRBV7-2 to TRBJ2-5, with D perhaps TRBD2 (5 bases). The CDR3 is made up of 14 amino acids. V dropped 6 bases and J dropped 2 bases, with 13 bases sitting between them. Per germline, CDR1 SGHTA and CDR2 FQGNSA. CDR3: CASSRGPGQETQYF. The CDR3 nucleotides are TGTGCCAGCAGTCGAGGGCCAGGACAAGAGACCCAGTACTTC.

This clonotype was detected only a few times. In DNA, the CDR3 is TGCGCCAGCAGCAAGTGGGCAGGGGGAGAGACCCAGTACTTC. Translation: CASSKWAGGETQYF. V and J are TRBV5-1 and TRBJ2-5, with 7 bases fitting TRBD1. V shed 4 bases and J 4 bases; nucleotides not matched to a gene: 7. CDR1 is SGHRS and CDR2 is YFSETQ in the germline V gene. There are 14 residues in the CDR3. The full variable domain, in which reference TRBV5-1 and TRBJ2-5 provide the parts outside the CDR3, is KAGVTQTPRYLIKTRGQQVTLSCSPISGHRSVSWYQQTPGQGLQFLFEYFSETQRNKGNFPGRFSGRQFSNSRSEMNVSTLELGDSALYLCASSKWAGGETQYFGPGTRLLVL.

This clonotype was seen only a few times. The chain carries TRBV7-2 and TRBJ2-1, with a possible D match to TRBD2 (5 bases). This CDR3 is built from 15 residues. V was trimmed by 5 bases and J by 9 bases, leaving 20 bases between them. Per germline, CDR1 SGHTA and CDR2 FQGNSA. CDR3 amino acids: CASSPTVILAGEQFF. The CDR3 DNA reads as TGTGCCAGCAGCCCAACAGTTATTCTCGCGGGTGAGCAGTTCTTC.

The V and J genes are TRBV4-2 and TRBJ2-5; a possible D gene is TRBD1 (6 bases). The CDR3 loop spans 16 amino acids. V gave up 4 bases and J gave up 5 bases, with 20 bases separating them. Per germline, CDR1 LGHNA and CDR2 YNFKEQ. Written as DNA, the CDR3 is TGTGCCAGCAGCCCCCGGGACACCCCGGGTGACGAGACCCAGTACTTC. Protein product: CASSPRDTPGDETQYF.

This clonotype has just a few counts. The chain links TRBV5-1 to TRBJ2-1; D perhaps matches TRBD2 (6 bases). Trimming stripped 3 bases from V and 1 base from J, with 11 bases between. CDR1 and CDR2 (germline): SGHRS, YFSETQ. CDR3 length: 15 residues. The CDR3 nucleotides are TGCGCCAGCAGCTCCCCTGGGAGGTCCTACAATGAGCAGTTCTTC. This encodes CASSSPGRSYNEQFF.

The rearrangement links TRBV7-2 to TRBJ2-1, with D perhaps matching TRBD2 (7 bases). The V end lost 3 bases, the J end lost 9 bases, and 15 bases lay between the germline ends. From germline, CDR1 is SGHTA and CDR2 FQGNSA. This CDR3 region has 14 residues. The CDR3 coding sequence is TGTGCCAGCAGCTTTAGAGGGGGGGCTCTTGAGCAGTTCTTC. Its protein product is CASSFRGGALEQFF.

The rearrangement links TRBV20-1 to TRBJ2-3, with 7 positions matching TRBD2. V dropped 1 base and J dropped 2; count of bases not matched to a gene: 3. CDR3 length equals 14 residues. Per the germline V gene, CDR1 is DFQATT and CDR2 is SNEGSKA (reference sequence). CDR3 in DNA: TGCAGTGCTAGAGCACGGGGGGTCACAGATACGCAGTATTTT. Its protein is CSARARGVTDTQYF.

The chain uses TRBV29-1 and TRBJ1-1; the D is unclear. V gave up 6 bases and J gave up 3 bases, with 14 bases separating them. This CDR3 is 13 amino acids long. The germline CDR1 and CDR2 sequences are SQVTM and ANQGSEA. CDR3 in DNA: TGCAGCGTCACCCAGGTGGGGTACACTGAAGCTTTCTTT. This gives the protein CSVTQVGYTEAFF.

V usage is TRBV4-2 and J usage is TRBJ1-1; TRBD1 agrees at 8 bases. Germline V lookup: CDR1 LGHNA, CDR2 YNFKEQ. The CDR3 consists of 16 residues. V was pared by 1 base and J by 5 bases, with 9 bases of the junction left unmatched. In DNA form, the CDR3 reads TGTGCCAGCAGCCAAGTGCTGGGGACAGGATTAACTGAAGCTTTCTTT. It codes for CASSQVLGTGLTEAFF.